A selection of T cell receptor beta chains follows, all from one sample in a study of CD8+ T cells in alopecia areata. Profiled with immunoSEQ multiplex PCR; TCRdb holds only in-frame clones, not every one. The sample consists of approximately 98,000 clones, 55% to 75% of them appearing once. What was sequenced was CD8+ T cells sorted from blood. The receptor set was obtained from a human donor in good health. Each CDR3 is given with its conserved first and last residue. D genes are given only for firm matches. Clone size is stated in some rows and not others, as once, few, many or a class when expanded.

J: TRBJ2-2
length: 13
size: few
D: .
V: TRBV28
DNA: TGTGCCAGCAGTTTGGATGGGTTCAGGGAGCTGTTTTTT
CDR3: CASSLDGFRELFF

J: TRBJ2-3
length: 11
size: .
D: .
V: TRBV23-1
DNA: TGCGCCAGCAGGCCCGTGGCTACGCAGTATTTT
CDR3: CASRPVATQYF

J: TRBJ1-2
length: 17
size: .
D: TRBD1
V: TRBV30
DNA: TGTGCCTGGGGACAGGGCGGGGGATGGGGAGATAACTATGGCTACACCTTC
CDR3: CAWGQGGGWGDNYGYTF

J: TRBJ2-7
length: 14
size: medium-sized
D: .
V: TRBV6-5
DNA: TGTGCCAGCAGTGAAATGGGGGGAAGCGACGAGCAGTACTTC
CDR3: CASSEMGGSDEQYF

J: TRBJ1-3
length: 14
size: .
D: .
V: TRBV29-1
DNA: TGCAGCGTTGAAGAGGGGGCCGGCGGAAACACCATATATTTT
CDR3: CSVEEGAGGNTIYF

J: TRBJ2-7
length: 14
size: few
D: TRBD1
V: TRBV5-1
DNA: TGCGCCAGCAGCTTGGGGACAGGCGTCTACGAGCAGTACTTC
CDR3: CASSLGTGVYEQYF

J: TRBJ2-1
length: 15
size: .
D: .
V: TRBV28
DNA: TGTGCCAGCAGTCAATTACCCTCCCCCCACAATGAGCAGTTCTTC
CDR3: CASSQLPSPHNEQFF

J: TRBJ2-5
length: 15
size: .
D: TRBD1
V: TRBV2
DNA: TGTGCCAGCAGTGGTTTAGGGACAGGGCAATCGGTCCAGTACTTC
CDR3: CASSGLGTGQSVQYF

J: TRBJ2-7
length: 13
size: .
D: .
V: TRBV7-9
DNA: TGTGCCAGCAGCTTGGGGGATGCCTACGAGCAGTACTTC
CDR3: CASSLGDAYEQYF

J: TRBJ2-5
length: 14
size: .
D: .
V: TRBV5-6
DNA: TGTGCCAGCAGCTCCGGCTTTGTGGGGGAGACCCAGTACTTC
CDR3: CASSSGFVGETQYF

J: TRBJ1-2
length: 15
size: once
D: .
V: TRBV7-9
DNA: TGTGCCAGCAGCTTAGCAGGGTTTCTTAACTATGGCTACACCTTC
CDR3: CASSLAGFLNYGYTF

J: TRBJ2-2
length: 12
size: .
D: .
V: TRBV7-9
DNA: TGTGCTACAAGGGAGAACACCGGGGAGCTGTTTTTT
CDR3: CATRENTGELFF

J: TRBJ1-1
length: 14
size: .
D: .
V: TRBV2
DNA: TGTGCCAGCAGTGAAACGGGGAGAGGCACTGAAGCTTTCTTT
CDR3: CASSETGRGTEAFF

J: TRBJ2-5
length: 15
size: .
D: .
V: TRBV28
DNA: TGTGCCAGCAGTTCCCCATATGGAGGCGTCGAGACCCAGTACTTC
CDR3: CASSSPYGGVETQYF

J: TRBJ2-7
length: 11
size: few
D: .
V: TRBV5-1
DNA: TGCGCCAGCAGCTTGGGGTTCGAGTCCTACTTC
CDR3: CASSLGFESYF

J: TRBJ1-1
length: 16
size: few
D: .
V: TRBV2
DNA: TGTGCCAGCAGCTCTACCCTGGCGACGGCGAACACTGAAGCTTTCTTT
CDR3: CASSSTLATANTEAFF

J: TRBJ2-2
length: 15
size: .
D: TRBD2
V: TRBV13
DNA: TGTGCCAGCAGCCGGACTAGCCTAAACACCGGGGAGCTGTTTTTT
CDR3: CASSRTSLNTGELFF

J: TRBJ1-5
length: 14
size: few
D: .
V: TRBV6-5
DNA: TGTGCCAGCAGCCGGGACATTGAGAGTCAGCCCCAGCATTTT
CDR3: CASSRDIESQPQHF

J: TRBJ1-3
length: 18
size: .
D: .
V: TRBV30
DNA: TGTGCCTGGAGTGTAACCTCGATCCTCGGGACCCCTGGGAACACCATATATTTT
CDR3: CAWSVTSILGTPGNTIYF

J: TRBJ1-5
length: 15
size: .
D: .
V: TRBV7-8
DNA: TGTGCCAGCAGCCCCCGGCGCGTTGTCGGGCAGCCCCAGCATTTT
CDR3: CASSPRRVVGQPQHF

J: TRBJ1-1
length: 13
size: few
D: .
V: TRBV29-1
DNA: TGCAGCGTTACGGGGGGCGCGAACACTGAAGCTTTCTTT
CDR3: CSVTGGANTEAFF

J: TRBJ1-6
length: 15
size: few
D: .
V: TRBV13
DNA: TGTGCCACCCTTAGGCGAGGGGCGGCGAATTCACCCCTCCACTTT
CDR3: CATLRRGAANSPLHF

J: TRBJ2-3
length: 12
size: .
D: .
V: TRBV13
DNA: TGTGCCAGCAGCTCCCCCACAGATACGCAGTATTTT
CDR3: CASSSPTDTQYF

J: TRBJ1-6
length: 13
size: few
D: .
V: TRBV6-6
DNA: TGTGCCAGTTCAAGTGGGGTTTTTTCACCCCTCCACTTT
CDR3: CASSSGVFSPLHF

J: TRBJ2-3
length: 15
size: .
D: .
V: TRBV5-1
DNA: TGCGCCAGCAGCGCATGGGGGAGTTTGACAGATACGCAGTATTTT
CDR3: CASSAWGSLTDTQYF

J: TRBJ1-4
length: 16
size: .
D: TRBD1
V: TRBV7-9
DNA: TGTGCCAGCAGCTTACGACAGGGGGGCGAAGATGAAAAACTGTTTTTT
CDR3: CASSLRQGGEDEKLFF

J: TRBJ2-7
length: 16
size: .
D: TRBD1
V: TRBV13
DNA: TGTGCCAGCAGCTTAGGAGGGACAGGGGGTCTCTACGAGCAGTACTTC
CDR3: CASSLGGTGGLYEQYF

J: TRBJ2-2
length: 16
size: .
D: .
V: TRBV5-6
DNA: TGTGCCAGCAGCTCACTCTTGGGGGCGAACACCGGGGAGCTGTTTTTT
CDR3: CASSSLLGANTGELFF

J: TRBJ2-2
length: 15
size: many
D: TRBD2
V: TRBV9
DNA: TGTGCCAGCAGCGCCGGGACTAGCGCCTCCGGGGAGCTGTTTTTT
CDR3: CASSAGTSASGELFF

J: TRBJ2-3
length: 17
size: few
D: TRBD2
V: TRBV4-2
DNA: TGTGCCAGCAGCCAAGAAGGCCCGGGCCGGGGGGCAGATACGCAGTATTTT
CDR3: CASSQEGPGRGADTQYF

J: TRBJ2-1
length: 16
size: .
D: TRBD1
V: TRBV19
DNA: TGTGCCAGTAGTCCGGACAGGGGTGGATCCTACAATGAGCAGTTCTTC
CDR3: CASSPDRGGSYNEQFF

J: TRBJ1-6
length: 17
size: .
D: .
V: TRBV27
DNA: TGTGCCAGCAGTACACAACCAATGCCAATGTATAATTCACCCCTCCACTTT
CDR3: CASSTQPMPMYNSPLHF

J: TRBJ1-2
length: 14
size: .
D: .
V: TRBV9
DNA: TGTGCCAGCAGCGTAGACGCCAGCAACTATGGCTACACCTTC
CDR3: CASSVDASNYGYTF

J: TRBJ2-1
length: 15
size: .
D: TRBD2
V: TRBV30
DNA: TGTGCCTGGAGTGCCGGGACTAGCGGGACTAATGAGCAGTTCTTC
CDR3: CAWSAGTSGTNEQFF

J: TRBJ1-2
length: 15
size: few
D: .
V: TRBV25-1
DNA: TGTGCCAGCAGTGAATTTGAGGACAGAGTCTATGGCTACACCTTC
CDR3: CASSEFEDRVYGYTF

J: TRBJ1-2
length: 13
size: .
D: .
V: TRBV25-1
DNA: TGTGCCAGCAGTGAACAAGGGGAAGATGGCTACACCTTC
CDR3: CASSEQGEDGYTF

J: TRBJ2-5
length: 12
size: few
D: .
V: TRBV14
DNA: TGTGCCAGCAGCATCAGCCAAGAGACCCAGTACTTC
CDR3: CASSISQETQYF

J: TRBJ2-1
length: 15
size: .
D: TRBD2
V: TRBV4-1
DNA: TGCGCCAGCAGCCAGGCCGCGGGCGGGGGCAATGAGCAGTTCTTC
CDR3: CASSQAAGGGNEQFF

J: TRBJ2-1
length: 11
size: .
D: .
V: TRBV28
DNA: TGTGCCAGCAGCAATATAAATGAGCAGTTCTTC
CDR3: CASSNINEQFF

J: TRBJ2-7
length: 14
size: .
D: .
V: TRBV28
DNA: TGTGCCAGCAGTACCCCGATCGTATCTTACGAGCAGTACTTC
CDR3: CASSTPIVSYEQYF

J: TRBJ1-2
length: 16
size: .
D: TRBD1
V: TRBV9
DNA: TGTGCCAGCAGCGAACGGGACAGGGGGAGGGCCGATGGCTACACCTTC
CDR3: CASSERDRGRADGYTF

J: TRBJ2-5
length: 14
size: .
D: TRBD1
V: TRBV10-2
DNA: TGCGCCAGCAGTGAGCCAGGGGGCTGGGAGACCCAGTACTTC
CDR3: CASSEPGGWETQYF

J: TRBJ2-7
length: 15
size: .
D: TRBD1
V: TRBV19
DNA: TGTGCCAGTAGGGGTAGGGCAGGGGGCTCCTACGAGCAGTACTTC
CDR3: CASRGRAGGSYEQYF

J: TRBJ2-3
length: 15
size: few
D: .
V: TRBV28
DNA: TGTGCCAGCAGTTCGTCGAAACCTAGCACAGATACGCAGTATTTT
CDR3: CASSSSKPSTDTQYF

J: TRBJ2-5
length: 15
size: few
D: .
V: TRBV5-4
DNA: TGTGCCAGCAGCTTGGATTACAGACCGGAAGAGACCCAGTACTTC
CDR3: CASSLDYRPEETQYF

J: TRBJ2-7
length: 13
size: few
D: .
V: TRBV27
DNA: TGTGCCAGCACCCCCGAGGTGGGCAACGAGCAGTACTTC
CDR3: CASTPEVGNEQYF

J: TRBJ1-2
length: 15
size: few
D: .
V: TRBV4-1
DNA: TGCGCCAGCAGCCAAGAAGAGGGAAGGGTTGATGGCTACACCTTC
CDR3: CASSQEEGRVDGYTF

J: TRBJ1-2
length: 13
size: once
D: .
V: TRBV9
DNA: TGTGCCAGCAGCGTCGCCGGGACACCCGGCTACACCTTC
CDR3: CASSVAGTPGYTF

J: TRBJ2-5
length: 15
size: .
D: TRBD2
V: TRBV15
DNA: TGTGCCACCAGCACTCGAACTAGCGGGGTGGAGACCCAGTACTTC
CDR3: CATSTRTSGVETQYF

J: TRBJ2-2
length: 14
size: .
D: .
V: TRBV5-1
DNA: TGCGCCAGCAGGGGATACTCAGGCGACGGGGAGCTGTTTTTT
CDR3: CASRGYSGDGELFF

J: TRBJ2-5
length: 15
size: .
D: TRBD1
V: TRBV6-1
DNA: TGTGCCAGCAGTGATCACAGGGGTCTCCAAGAGACCCAGTACTTC
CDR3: CASSDHRGLQETQYF

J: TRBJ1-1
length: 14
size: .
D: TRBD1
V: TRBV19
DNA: TGTGCCAGTCGACAGGGAGGGCTTATAGCTGAAGCTTTCTTT
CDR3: CASRQGGLIAEAFF

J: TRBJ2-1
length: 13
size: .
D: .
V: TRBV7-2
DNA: TGTGCCAGCAGGACGATTGGAACTCGAGAGCAGTTCTTC
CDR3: CASRTIGTREQFF

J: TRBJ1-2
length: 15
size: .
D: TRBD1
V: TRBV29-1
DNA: TGCAGCGTTGAAGATCCTTCAGGGGGCAGCTATGGCTACACCTTC
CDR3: CSVEDPSGGSYGYTF

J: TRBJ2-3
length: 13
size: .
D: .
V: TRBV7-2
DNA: TGTGCCAGCAGCTTTGGCGGCACAGATACGCAGTATTTT
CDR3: CASSFGGTDTQYF